The 16 T cell receptor beta chains listed next were all sequenced from one sample in a study of persistence of HIV-infected CD4 T cells. Cells were stimulated with CMV-infected fibroblast lysates at roughly 9.1 ug/mL. Memory cells lacking CD40L and CD69 with high CD45RO were sorted. The antigens for these receptors are not known. The libraries were made with immunoSEQ version 4 in survey mode. Assay used: immunoSEQ multiplex PCR; TCRdb lists only in-frame clones, some missing. The sample carries tens of thousands of clones, about 80% recorded once. The material sequenced was CD4+ T cells sorted from PBMCs after roughly 17-hour stimulation, taken from a patient who received antiretroviral therapy. Source of these receptors: an adult woman with HIV who was CMV-seropositive.

The rearrangement links TRBV7-8 to TRBJ1-2; TRBD1 agrees at 7 bases. Germline V gene lookup returns CDR1 SGHVS and CDR2 FQNEAQ. Trimming removed 5 bases from V and 8 bases from J; junction bases left unmatched: 11. The CDR3 is 14 residues long. The CDR3 is CASSPTLGGHGYTF. In nucleotides, the CDR3 is TGTGCCAGCAGCCCGACCTTAGGGGGCCACGGCTACACCTTC.

The chain uses TRBV9 and TRBJ1-2; D call uncertain. This CDR3 is 13 amino acids long. Germline-derived CDR1 and CDR2 are SGDLS and YYNGEE. V was trimmed by 3 bases and J by 8 bases, leaving 14 bases between them. The CDR3 sequence is CASSARNSYGYTF. In DNA, the CDR3 is TGTGCCAGCAGCGCACGGAATTCTTACGGCTACACCTTC.

V usage is TRBV5-4 and J usage is TRBJ1-1, with D possibly TRBD1 on 6 matching bases. This CDR3 is 14 amino acids long. Per germline, CDR1 SGHNT and CDR2 YYREEE (reference sequence). V lost 3 bases and J lost 4, with 13 bases in between. CDR3 in amino acids: CASSSRTDSTEAFF. Here the CDR3 DNA reads TGTGCCAGCAGCTCACGGACAGACTCCACTGAAGCTTTCTTT.

V usage is TRBV19 and J usage is TRBJ1-5, with D possibly being TRBD1 (6 bases). The CDR3 covers 14 residues. Deletions cut 6 bases from V and 2 bases from J, with 11 bases between. Germline V gives CDR1 LNHDA, CDR2 SQIVND (reference sequence). CDR3: CASSDRGGNQPQHF. CDR3 coding DNA: TGTGCCAGTAGCGATAGGGGGGGCAATCAGCCCCAGCATTTT.

The rearrangement joins TRBV3-1 (or the pseudogene TRBV3-2) to TRBJ1-1, with 10 bases that match TRBD1. V lost 1 base and J lost 4; bases outside the gene matches: 0. Germline CDR1 is LGHDT and CDR2 is YNNKEL (reference sequence). CDR3 length equals 14 residues. CDR3 nucleotide sequence: TGTGCCAGCAGCCAAGGGACAGGGGGCACTGAAGCTTTCTTT. Translated, it gives CASSQGTGGTEAFF.

The rearrangement joins TRBV18 to TRBJ1-5; TRBD1 matches at 8 bases. In germline, CDR1 is KGHSH, CDR2 LQKENI. The length of the CDR3 is 16 residues. The trim removed 3 bases at V and 5 bases at J, leaving 9 bases unmatched. The CDR3 protein is CASSPVDRVRDQPQHF. DNA of the CDR3: TGTGCCAGCTCACCTGTGGACAGGGTGAGGGATCAGCCCCAGCATTTT.

This clone was detected only a few times. This chain connects TRBV15 to TRBJ1-1, with D tentatively TRBD1 (5 bases). Trimming removed 3 bases at V and 11 bases at J, with 13 bases between. This CDR3 contains 12 residues. Germline V gene lookup returns CDR1 LNHNV and CDR2 YYDKDF (reference sequence). Here the CDR3 reads CATSSRSGSAFF. In DNA, the CDR3 is TGTGCCACCAGCAGCAGATCAGGGAGTGCTTTCTTT.

This sequence joins TRBV7-2 and TRBJ2-5; a weak D match, TRBD2 (6 bases). The CDR3 covers 17 residues. The V end lost 7 bases, the J end lost 2 bases, and 23 bases lay between the germline ends. Germline V gene lookup returns CDR1 SGHTA and CDR2 FQGNSA. The chain's CDR3 is CASKRWSSRDSQETQYF. CDR3 DNA: TGTGCCAGCAAGCGGTGGTCTAGTAGGGACTCACAAGAGACCCAGTACTTC.

The chain links TRBV5-1 to TRBJ1-6; TRBD1 might be the D (5 bases). V was trimmed by 6 bases and J by 4 bases, leaving 11 bases between them. The CDR3 has 14 amino acids. The germline V gene has CDR1 SGHRS and CDR2 YFSETQ. CDR3: CASTSEGYNSPLHF. The CDR3 bases are TGCGCCAGCACCTCCGAGGGGTATAATTCACCCCTCCACTTT.

CDR3 coding DNA: TGCGCCAGCAGCTTGGCGTCAGGCGCCTACGAGCAGTACTTC. Amino acid sequence: CASSLASGAYEQYF. The chain carries TRBV5-1 and TRBJ2-7; no clear D. This CDR3 has 14 amino acids. V lost 0 bases to trimming and J lost 2 bases, with 9 bases between them. CDR1 and CDR2 from the germline V gene are SGHRS and YFSETQ.

This clone was found once. The chain uses TRBV10-1 and TRBJ2-1, with D maybe TRBD2 (5 bases). Trimming removed 0 bases at V and 3 bases at J, with 9 bases between. CDR1 and CDR2 (germline): WNHNN, SYGVQD (reference sequence). The CDR3 totals 15 residues. Here the CDR3 DNA reads TGCGCCAGCAGTGAGTCGGGGAGATACTACAATGAGCAGTTCTTC. It translates to CASSESGRYYNEQFF.

The J gene is TRBJ1-6, the V gene TRBV28; 10 bases line up with TRBD1. The CDR3 covers 16 residues. Unmatched junction bases numbered 10, after V lost 5 bases and J lost 9 bases. Germline V gene data show CDR1 as MDHEN and CDR2 as SYDVKM. The CDR3 nucleotides read TGTGCCAGCAGTCCCTACCGGGACAGGGGAAGTTCACCCCTCCACTTT. It translates to CASSPYRDRGSSPLHF. The variable domain in full, completed from reference TRBV28 and TRBJ1-6, reads DVKVTQSSRYLVKRTGEKVFLECVQDMDHENMFWYRQDPGLGLRLIYFSYDVKMKEKGDIPEGYSVSREKKERFSLILESASTNQTSMYLCASSPYRDRGSSPLHFGNGTRLTVT.

The rearrangement joins TRBV30 to TRBJ2-6; 7 bases agree with TRBD1. V lost 6 bases and J lost 0; bases outside the gene matches: 8. Germline assignment: CDR1 GTSNPN and CDR2 SVGIG (reference sequence). The CDR3 extends over 16 amino acids. The CDR3 sequence is CACRDRPRSGANVLTF. The CDR3 nucleotides read TGTGCCTGTCGGGACAGACCCCGCTCTGGGGCCAACGTCCTGACTTTC.

The chain recombines TRBV3-1 (or the pseudogene TRBV3-2) with TRBJ1-3; the D gene is possibly TRBD1 (6 bases). The CDR3 sequence is 17 residues long. V lost 4 bases and J lost 4, with 20 bases in between. The germline V gene has CDR1 LGHDT and CDR2 YNNKEL (reference sequence). The CDR3 is CASSLPSGGAHGNTIYF. The CDR3 bases are TGTGCCAGCAGCCTCCCATCGGGGGGGGCGCACGGAAACACCATATATTTT.

This clone was detected once. The chain joins TRBV6-5 to TRBJ1-1; D is unclear. The CDR3 has 16 amino acids. Germline values: CDR1 MNHEY, CDR2 SVGAGI. The V and J ends lost 0 bases and 1 base respectively, with 12 bases between them. The CDR3 is CASSYSTGRGNTEAFF. The CDR3, as DNA: TGTGCCAGCAGTTACTCGACGGGCCGGGGGAACACTGAAGCTTTCTTT.

The J gene is TRBJ2-5, the V gene TRBV19; 11 nucleotides line up with TRBD2. The CDR3 runs to 15 residues. The ends lost 6 bases at V and 3 bases at J; junction bases unmatched: 6. Germline V gene sequence: CDR1 LNHDA, CDR2 SQIVND (reference sequence). Here the CDR3 DNA reads TGTGCCAGTAGAGGTGGGGGACTAGCGGAAGAGACCCAGTACTTC. It is translated as CASRGGGLAEETQYF.